The 19 T cell receptor beta chains below all came from one sample that was sequenced in a study of T cells after yellow fever vaccination. TCRdb reprocessed the 5' RACE reads via MiXCR and lists one record per CDR3 protein. The table includes about 45,000 distinct CDR3 sequences, roughly 6.4% detected once. The material was CD8+ T cells not binding an NS4B(214-222) dextramer, sorted from PBMCs, obtained 45 days after the yellow fever booster vaccination. The receptors here all came from a man in his thirties or forties who received the YFV17D yellow fever vaccine.

This clonotype turned up a few times. The CDR3 DNA follows: TGTGCCAGCAGCACGCACGGGGGAGGAGCAGATACGCAGTATTTT. Translation: CASSTHGGGADTQYF. The chain uses TRBV9 and TRBJ2-3; D might be TRBD2 (6 bases). The CDR3 consists of 15 residues. The V end was cut by 4 bases, the J end by 4 bases, with 16 bases between. Germline V gives CDR1 SGDLS, CDR2 YYNGEE.

The sample holds a few counts of this clonotype. The chain combines TRBV7-9 with TRBJ2-3; 8 bases match TRBD1. The CDR3 loop spans 15 amino acids. Germline CDR1 reads SEHNR; CDR2 reads FQNEAQ (reference sequence). V lost 3 bases and J lost 3; bases outside the gene matches: 5. CDR3 DNA: TGTGCCAGCAGCTTGGGGACAGGAGAGACAGATACGCAGTATTTT. It is translated as CASSLGTGETDTQYF.

This clonotype was detected ten times or more. The CDR3 region is CASSDWVGFGPSYNEQFF. CDR3 nucleotides: TGTGCCAGCAGTGACTGGGTGGGGTTCGGTCCCTCCTACAATGAGCAGTTCTTC. The V call is TRBV2, the J call TRBJ2-1; D not resolved. The V and J ends lost 3 bases and 0 bases respectively, with 18 bases between them. The CDR3 loop spans 18 amino acids. The V gene's germline CDR1 is SNHLY and CDR2 FYNNEI. The full variable domain, completed using reference TRBV2 and TRBJ2-1, is EPEVTQTPSHQVTQMGQEVILRCVPISNHLYFYWYRQILGQKVEFLVSFYNNEISEKSEIFDDQFSVERPDGSNFTLKIRSTKLEDSAMYFCASSDWVGFGPSYNEQFFGPGTRLTVL.

This clonotype was observed many times. V and J are TRBV19 and TRBJ2-1; TRBD2 aligns across 7 bases. CDR1 LNHDA and CDR2 SQIVND come from the germline V gene (reference sequence). The CDR3 sequence is 14 residues long. The V segment lost 5 bases and the J segment 5 bases; nucleotides outside the gene matches: 6. CDR3 sequence reads: CASSATSFHNEQFF. DNA of the CDR3: TGTGCCAGTAGTGCGACTAGCTTCCACAATGAGCAGTTCTTC.

The V gene is TRBV19, the J gene TRBJ2-3; 11 bases match TRBD2. CDR3 length: 16 amino acids. J was trimmed by 1 base and V by 5 bases; bases with no gene match: 5. The germline V gene encodes CDR1 LNHDA and CDR2 SQIVND (reference sequence). The CDR3 DNA is TGTGCCAGTAGTCCCCCGGGACTAGCGGGCACAGATACGCAGTATTTT. This gives the protein CASSPPGLAGTDTQYF.

In its sample, this clonotype was seen a few times. The gene calls are TRBV20-1 and TRBJ2-5; TRBD2 matches 7 bases. The CDR3 covers 16 residues. The ends lost 6 bases at V and 1 base at J; junction bases unmatched: 14. Germline V gene data show CDR1 as DFQATT and CDR2 as SNEGSKA (reference sequence). The CDR3 loop is CSARNWLAVVQETQYF. The CDR3 DNA follows: TGCAGTGCCAGGAATTGGCTAGCGGTTGTCCAAGAGACCCAGTACTTC.

The sample holds many counts of this clonotype. This chain uses TRBV7-8 with TRBJ2-7; TRBD2 aligns across 9 bases. Germline CDR1 and CDR2: SGHVS and FQNEAQ. The CDR3 sequence is 14 residues long. With V trimmed by 6 bases and J by 7 bases, 10 bases remained unmatched. The CDR3 protein is CASSPQAGGGEQYF. Written as DNA, the CDR3 is TGTGCCAGCAGTCCCCAAGCGGGAGGTGGGGAGCAGTACTTC. Together with reference TRBV7-8 and TRBJ2-7, the CDR3 gives the full variable domain: GAGVSQSPRYKVAKRGQDVALRCDPISGHVSLFWYQQALGQGPEFLTYFQNEAQLDKSGLPSDRFFAERPEGSVSTLKIQRTQQEDSAVYLCASSPQAGGGEQYFGPGTRLTVT.

This clonotype has a count of ten or more. The chain uses TRBV6-5 and TRBJ2-7; D is unclear. Germline loops: CDR1 MNHEY, CDR2 SVGAGI. The V end lost 2 bases, the J end lost 2 bases, and 10 bases lay between the germline ends. The CDR3 loop spans 14 amino acids. CDR3 region: CASSYGFGTYEQYF. As DNA, the CDR3 is TGTGCCAGCAGTTACGGCTTTGGGACCTACGAGCAGTACTTC.

This clonotype has at least ten counts. V is TRBV7-9 and J is TRBJ2-5, with D hard to call. This CDR3 has 11 amino acids. V dropped 0 bases and J dropped 9 bases, with 5 bases sitting between them. Germline loops: CDR1 SEHNR, CDR2 FQNEAQ (reference sequence). CDR3 coding DNA: TGTGCCAGCAGCTTAGCTGAAGCCCAGTACTTC. Protein: CASSLAEAQYF.

This clonotype was counted ten times or more. The chain uses TRBV11-2 and TRBJ2-5; D is unclear. Germline values: CDR1 SGHAT, CDR2 FQNNGV. CDR3 length equals 9 residues. Trimming removed 8 bases at V and 5 bases at J, with 3 bases between. Here the CDR3 DNA reads TGTGCCAGCGGTGAGACCCAGTACTTC. Its translation: CASGETQYF.

This clonotype was seen repeatedly, ten times or more. This chain joins TRBV12-3 or TRBV12-4 and TRBJ2-5; tentatively, D is TRBD1 (5 bases). This CDR3 is 14 amino acids long. V was clipped by 3 bases and J by 5 bases, with 13 bases between them. CDR3: CASSFSGQGETQYF. CDR3 coding DNA: TGTGCCAGCAGTTTTTCCGGGCAGGGTGAGACCCAGTACTTC.

The table lists this clonotype with many counts. The V gene is TRBV5-5, the J gene TRBJ2-1, with TRBD1 as a possible D gene (5 bases). The length of the CDR3 is 15 residues. V dropped 0 bases and J dropped 4 bases, with 11 bases sitting between them. The germline V gene encodes CDR1 SGHKS and CDR2 YYEKEE (reference sequence). The CDR3 region has the DNA TGTGCCAGCAGCTTGGGGCAGGGTGCTTACAATGAGCAGTTCTTC. Translating it yields CASSLGQGAYNEQFF.

This clonotype was observed a handful of times. The chain links TRBV5-1 to TRBJ2-1, with a tentative D call TRBD2 (6 bases). Germline CDR1 is SGHRS and CDR2 is YFSETQ. The ends were cut back, 4 bases at V and 9 bases at J, with 17 bases in the middle. The CDR3 totals 14 residues. The CDR3 here is CASSITGPAGEQFF. DNA for the CDR3: TGCGCCAGCAGCATTACCGGGCCAGCGGGTGAGCAGTTCTTC. The full variable domain, with the rest looked up from reference TRBV5-1 and TRBJ2-1, is KAGVTQTPRYLIKTRGQQVTLSCSPISGHRSVSWYQQTPGQGLQFLFEYFSETQRNKGNFPGRFSGRQFSNSRSEMNVSTLELGDSALYLCASSITGPAGEQFFGPGTRLTVL.

This clonotype was recorded at least ten times. CDR3 region: CASETGVEETYEQYF. CDR3 nucleotides: TGTGCCAGCGAAACCGGGGTGGAGGAAACCTACGAGCAGTACTTC. This chain links TRBV6-2 or TRBV6-3 with TRBJ2-7; D may be TRBD2 (5 bases). Germline CDR1 MNHEY, CDR2 SVGEGT. The CDR3 is 15 residues long. The V end lost 8 bases, the J end lost 2 bases, and 19 bases lay between the germline ends.

The chain joins TRBV9 to TRBJ2-7, with D perhaps matching TRBD2 (6 bases). Germline V gene lookup returns CDR1 SGDLS and CDR2 YYNGEE. V was cut by 0 bases and J by 0 bases, with 10 bases left in between. The CDR3 sequence is 15 residues long. CDR3 amino acids: CASSVGLASSYEQYF. CDR3 DNA: TGTGCCAGCAGCGTAGGGCTAGCGAGCTCCTACGAGCAGTACTTC. The entire variable domain, with the rest obtained from reference TRBV9 and TRBJ2-7, is as follows: DSGVTQTPKHLITATGQRVTLRCSPRSGDLSVYWYQQSLDQGLQFLIQYYNGEERAKGNILERFSAQQFPDLHSELNLSSLELGDSALYFCASSVGLASSYEQYFGPGTRLTVT.

This clonotype was picked up many times. The chain carries TRBV29-1 and TRBJ2-3; D is uncertain. This CDR3 comprises 10 residues. V was clipped by 6 bases and J by 6 bases, with 7 bases between them. Looked up from germline, CDR1 is SQVTM and CDR2 is ANQGSEA. In DNA form, the CDR3 reads TGCAGCGTCCTTCCTGATACGCAGTATTTT. Translating gives CSVLPDTQYF.

V is TRBV7-6 and J is TRBJ2-5; 12 bases agree with TRBD1. The CDR3 runs to 17 residues. Germline lookup yields CDR1 SGHVS and CDR2 FNYEAQ. V was clipped by 8 bases and J by 0 bases; unmatched bases: 10. The CDR3 spells CASSEGQGARDQETQYF. The CDR3 nucleotides read TGTGCCAGCTCCGAGGGACAGGGGGCCAGGGACCAAGAGACCCAGTACTTC.

This clonotype was counted many times. The genes are TRBV7-9 and TRBJ2-2; 7 bases map to TRBD1. V dropped 6 bases and J dropped 4; count of bases not matched to a gene: 8. Looked up from germline, CDR1 is SEHNR and CDR2 is FQNEAQ (reference sequence). This CDR3 is 15 amino acids long. This chain's CDR3 is CASRPDRASTGELFF. The DNA for the CDR3 is TGTGCCAGCAGACCCGACAGGGCCTCCACCGGGGAGCTGTTTTTT.

This clonotype was seen ten or more times. The rearrangement uses TRBV20-1 and TRBJ2-7; a weak D match, TRBD1 (6 bases). The CDR3 consists of 16 residues. Germline-derived CDR1 and CDR2 are DFQATT and SNEGSKA (reference sequence). The V gene lost 0 bases and the J gene lost 2 bases, with 17 bases spanning the gap. In DNA form, the CDR3 reads TGCAGTGCTAGAGATGTAAGGGGGTTGGCCACCTACGAGCAGTACTTC. This translates into CSARDVRGLATYEQYF.